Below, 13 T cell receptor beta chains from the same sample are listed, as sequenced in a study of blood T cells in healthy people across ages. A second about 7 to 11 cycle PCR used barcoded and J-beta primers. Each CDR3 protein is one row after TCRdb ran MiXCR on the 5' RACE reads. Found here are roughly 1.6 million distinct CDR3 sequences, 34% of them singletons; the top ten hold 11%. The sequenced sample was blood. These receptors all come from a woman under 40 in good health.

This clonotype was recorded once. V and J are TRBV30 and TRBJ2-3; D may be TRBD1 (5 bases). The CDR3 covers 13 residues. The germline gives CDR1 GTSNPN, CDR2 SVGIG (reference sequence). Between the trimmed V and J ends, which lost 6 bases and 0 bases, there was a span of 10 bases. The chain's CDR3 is CACNRFSTDTQYF. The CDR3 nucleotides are TGTGCCTGCAACAGGTTTAGCACAGATACGCAGTATTTT.

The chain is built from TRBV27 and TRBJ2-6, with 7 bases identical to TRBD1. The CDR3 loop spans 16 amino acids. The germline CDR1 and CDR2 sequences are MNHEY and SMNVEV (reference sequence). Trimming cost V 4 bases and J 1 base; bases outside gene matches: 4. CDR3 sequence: CASSWTGGSGANVLTF. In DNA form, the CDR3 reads TGTGCCAGCAGTTGGACAGGAGGATCTGGGGCCAACGTCCTGACTTTC.

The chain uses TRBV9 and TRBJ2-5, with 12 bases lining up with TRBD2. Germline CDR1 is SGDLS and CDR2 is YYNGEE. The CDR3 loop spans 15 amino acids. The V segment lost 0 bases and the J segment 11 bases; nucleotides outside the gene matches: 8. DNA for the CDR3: TGTGCCAGCAGCGTAGGGCTAGCGGGAGGGGGTGAGCAGTACTTC. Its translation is CASSVGLAGGGEQYF.

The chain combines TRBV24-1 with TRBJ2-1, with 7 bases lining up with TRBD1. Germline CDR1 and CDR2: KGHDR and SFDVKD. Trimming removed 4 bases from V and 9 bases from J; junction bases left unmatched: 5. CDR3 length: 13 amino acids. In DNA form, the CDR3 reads TGTGCCACCAGTGAGACAGGGCGGAGTGAGCAGTTCTTC. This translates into CATSETGRSEQFF.

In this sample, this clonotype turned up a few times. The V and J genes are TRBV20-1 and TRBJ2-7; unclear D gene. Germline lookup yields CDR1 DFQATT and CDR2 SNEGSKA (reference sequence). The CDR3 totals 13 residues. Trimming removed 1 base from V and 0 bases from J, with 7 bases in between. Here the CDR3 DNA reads TGCAGTGCTAGAGGCATAAACTCCTACGAGCAGTACTTC. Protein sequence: CSARGINSYEQYF.

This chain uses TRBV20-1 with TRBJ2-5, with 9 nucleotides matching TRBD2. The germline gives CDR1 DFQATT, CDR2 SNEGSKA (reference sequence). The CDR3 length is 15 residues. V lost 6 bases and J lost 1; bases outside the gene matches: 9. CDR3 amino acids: CSAKAGGPSQETQYF. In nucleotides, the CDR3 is TGCAGTGCGAAGGCGGGGGGGCCAAGCCAAGAGACCCAGTACTTC.

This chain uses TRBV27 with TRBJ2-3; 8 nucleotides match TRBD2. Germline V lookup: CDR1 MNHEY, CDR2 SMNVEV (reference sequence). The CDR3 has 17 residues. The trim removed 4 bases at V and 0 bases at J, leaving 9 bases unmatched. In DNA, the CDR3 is TGTGCCAGCAGTTGGGGGGGACTAGTGGTGAGCACAGATACGCAGTATTTT. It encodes CASSWGGLVVSTDTQYF.

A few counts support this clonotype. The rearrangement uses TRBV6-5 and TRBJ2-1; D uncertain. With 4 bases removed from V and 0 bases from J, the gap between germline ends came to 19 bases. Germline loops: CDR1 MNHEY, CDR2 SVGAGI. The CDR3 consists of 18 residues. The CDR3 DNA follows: TGTGCCAGCAGTTCCCGAAATAGGGTTAGGGTCTCCTACAATGAGCAGTTCTTC. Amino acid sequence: CASSSRNRVRVSYNEQFF.

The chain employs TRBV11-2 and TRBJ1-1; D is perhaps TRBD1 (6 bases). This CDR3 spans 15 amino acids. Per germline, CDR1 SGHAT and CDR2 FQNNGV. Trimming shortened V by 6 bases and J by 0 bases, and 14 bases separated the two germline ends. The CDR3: CASRKRQAMNTEAFF. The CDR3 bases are TGTGCCAGCAGGAAAAGACAGGCCATGAACACTGAAGCTTTCTTT.

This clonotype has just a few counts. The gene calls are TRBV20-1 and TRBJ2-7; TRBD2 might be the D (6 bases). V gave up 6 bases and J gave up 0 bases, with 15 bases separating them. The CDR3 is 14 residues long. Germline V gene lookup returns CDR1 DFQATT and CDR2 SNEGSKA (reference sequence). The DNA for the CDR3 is TGCAGTGCCCCGGGGACTCATGTCTCCTACGAGCAGTACTTC. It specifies CSAPGTHVSYEQYF.

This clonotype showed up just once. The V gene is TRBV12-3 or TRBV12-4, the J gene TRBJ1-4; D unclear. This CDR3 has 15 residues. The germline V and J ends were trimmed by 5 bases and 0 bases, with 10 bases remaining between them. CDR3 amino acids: CASSRGSATNEKLFF. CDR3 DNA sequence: TGTGCCAGCAGTCGAGGGTCCGCAACTAATGAAAAACTGTTTTTT.

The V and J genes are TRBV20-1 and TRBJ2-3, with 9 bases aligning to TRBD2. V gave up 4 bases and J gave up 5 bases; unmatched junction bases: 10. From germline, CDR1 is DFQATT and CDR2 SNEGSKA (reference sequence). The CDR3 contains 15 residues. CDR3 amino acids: CSATGTSKPVDTQYF. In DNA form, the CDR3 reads TGCAGTGCTACCGGGACTAGCAAACCGGTAGATACGCAGTATTTT.

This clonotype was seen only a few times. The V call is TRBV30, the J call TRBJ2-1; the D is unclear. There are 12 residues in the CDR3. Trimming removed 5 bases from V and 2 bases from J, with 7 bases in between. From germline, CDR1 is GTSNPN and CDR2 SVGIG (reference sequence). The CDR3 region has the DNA TGTGCCTGGGCAGGAGCCTACAATGAGCAGTTCTTC. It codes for CAWAGAYNEQFF.